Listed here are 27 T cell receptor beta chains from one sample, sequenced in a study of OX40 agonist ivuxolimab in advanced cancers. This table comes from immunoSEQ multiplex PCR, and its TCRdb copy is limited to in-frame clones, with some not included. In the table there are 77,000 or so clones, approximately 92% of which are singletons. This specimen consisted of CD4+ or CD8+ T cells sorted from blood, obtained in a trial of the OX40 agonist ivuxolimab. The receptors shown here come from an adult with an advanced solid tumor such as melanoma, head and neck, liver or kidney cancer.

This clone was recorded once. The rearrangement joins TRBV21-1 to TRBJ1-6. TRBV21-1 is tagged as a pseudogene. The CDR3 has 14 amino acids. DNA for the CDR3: TGTGCCAGCAGCCAAGGCCCAGGGACCTCACCCCTCCACTTT. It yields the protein CASSQGPGTSPLHF.

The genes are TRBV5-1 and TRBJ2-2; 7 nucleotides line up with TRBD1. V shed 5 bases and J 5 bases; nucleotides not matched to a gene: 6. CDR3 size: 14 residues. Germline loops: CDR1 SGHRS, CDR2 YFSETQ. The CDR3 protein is CASRTGLETGELFF. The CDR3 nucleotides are TGCGCCAGCAGGACAGGGTTAGAGACCGGGGAGCTGTTTTTT.

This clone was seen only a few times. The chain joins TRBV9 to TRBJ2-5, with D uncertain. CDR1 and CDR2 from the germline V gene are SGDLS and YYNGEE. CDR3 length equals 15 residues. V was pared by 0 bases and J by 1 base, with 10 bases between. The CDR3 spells CASSVGVTFQETQYF. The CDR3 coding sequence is TGTGCCAGCAGCGTAGGAGTAACTTTCCAAGAGACCCAGTACTTC.

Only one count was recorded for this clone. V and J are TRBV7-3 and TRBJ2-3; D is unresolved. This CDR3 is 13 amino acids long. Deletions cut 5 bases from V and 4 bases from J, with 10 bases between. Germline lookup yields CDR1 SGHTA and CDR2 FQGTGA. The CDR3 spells CASSPRTADTQYF. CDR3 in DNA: TGTGCCAGCAGCCCCCGAACAGCAGATACGCAGTATTTT.

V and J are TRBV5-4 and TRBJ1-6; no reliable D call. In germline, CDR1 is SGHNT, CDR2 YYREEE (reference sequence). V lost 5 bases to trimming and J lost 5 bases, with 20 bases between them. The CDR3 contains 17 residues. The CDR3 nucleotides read TGTGCCAGCAGTAGGAGGATCGGACCGATAGATAATTCACCCCTCCACTTT. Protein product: CASSRRIGPIDNSPLHF.

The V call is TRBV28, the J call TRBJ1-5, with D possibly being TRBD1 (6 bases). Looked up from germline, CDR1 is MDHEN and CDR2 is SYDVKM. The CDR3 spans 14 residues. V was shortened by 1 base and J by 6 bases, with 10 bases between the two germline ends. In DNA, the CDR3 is TGTGCCAGCAGTTTATCAGGGGAAGGTCAGCCCCAGCATTTT. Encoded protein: CASSLSGEGQPQHF.

The CDR3 spells CASSYGESYEQYF. DNA of the CDR3: TGTGCCAGCAGTTACGGGGAATCCTACGAGCAGTACTTC. The V call is TRBV6-5, the J call TRBJ2-7; the D is unclear. The CDR3 is made up of 13 amino acids. Trimming took off 2 bases at V and 1 base at J, with 6 bases between the two ends. CDR1 and CDR2 (germline): MNHEY, SVGAGI.

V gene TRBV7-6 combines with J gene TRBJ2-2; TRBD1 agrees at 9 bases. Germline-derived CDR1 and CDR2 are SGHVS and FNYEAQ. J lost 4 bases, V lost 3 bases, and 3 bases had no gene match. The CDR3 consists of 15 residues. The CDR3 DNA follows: TGTGCCAGCAGCTTGGGACAGGGAGGCACCGGGGAGCTGTTTTTT. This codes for CASSLGQGGTGELFF.

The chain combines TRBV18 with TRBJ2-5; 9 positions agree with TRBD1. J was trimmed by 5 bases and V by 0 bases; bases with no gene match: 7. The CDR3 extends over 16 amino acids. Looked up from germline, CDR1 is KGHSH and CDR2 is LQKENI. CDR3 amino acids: CASSPPKQGAEETQYF. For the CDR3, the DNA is TGTGCCAGCTCACCACCGAAACAGGGGGCGGAGGAGACCCAGTACTTC.

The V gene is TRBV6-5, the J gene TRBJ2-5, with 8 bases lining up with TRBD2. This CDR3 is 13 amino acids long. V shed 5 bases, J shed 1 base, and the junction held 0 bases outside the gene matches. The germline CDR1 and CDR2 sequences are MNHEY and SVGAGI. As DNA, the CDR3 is TGTGCCAGCAGTCGGGGGGGCCAAGAGACCCAGTACTTC. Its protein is CASSRGGQETQYF.

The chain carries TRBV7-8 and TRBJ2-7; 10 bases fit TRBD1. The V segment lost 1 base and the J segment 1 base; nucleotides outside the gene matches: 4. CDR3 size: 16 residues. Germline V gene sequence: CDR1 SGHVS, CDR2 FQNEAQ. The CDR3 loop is CASSLEGGQGSYEQYF. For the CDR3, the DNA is TGTGCCAGCAGCTTAGAGGGGGGACAGGGGTCCTACGAGCAGTACTTC.

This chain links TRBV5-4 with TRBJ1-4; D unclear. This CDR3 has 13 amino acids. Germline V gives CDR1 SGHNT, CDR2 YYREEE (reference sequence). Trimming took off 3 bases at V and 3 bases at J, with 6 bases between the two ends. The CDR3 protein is CASSSRANEKLFF. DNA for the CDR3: TGTGCCAGCAGCTCAAGAGCTAATGAAAAACTGTTTTTT.

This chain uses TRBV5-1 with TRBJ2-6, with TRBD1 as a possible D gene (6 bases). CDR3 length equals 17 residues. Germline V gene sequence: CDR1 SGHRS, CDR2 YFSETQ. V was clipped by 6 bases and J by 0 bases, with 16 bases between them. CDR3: CASTTGQFVSGANVLTF. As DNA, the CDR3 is TGCGCCAGCACCACAGGACAGTTCGTCTCTGGGGCCAACGTCCTGACTTTC.

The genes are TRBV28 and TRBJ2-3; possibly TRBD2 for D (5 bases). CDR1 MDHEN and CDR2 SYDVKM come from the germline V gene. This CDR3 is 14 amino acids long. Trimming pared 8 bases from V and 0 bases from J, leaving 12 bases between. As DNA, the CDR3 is TGTGCCAGCGCTCCGGGGTTGAGCACAGATACGCAGTATTTT. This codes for CASAPGLSTDTQYF.

CDR3 sequence reads: CASTHRGQGGEKLFF. The CDR3 bases are TGTGCCAGCACCCACCGGGGACAGGGAGGTGAAAAACTGTTTTTT. The V gene is TRBV5-4, the J gene TRBJ1-4; 9 nucleotides align to TRBD1. This CDR3 is 15 amino acids long. Germline V gene data show CDR1 as SGHNT and CDR2 as YYREEE (reference sequence). With V trimmed by 6 bases and J by 7 bases, 10 bases remained unmatched.

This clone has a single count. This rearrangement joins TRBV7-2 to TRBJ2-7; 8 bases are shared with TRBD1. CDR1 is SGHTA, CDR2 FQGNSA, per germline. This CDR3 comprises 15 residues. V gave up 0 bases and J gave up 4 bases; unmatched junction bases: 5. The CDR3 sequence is CASSLAGTGGYEQYF. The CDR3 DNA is TGTGCCAGCAGCTTAGCGGGGACAGGTGGGTACGAGCAGTACTTC.

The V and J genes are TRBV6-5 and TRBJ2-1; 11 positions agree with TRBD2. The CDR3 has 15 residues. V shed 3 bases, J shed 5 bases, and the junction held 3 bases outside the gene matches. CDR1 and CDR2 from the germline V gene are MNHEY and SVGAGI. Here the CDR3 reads CASSYGTSGDNEQFF. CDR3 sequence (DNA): TGTGCCAGCAGTTATGGGACTAGCGGAGACAATGAGCAGTTCTTC.

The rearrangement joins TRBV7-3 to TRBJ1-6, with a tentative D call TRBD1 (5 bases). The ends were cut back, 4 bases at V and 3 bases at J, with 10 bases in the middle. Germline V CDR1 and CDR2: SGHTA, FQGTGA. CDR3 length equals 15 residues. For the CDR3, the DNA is TGTGCCAGCAGCTACACGGGGGACTATAATTCACCCCTCCACTTT. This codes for CASSYTGDYNSPLHF.

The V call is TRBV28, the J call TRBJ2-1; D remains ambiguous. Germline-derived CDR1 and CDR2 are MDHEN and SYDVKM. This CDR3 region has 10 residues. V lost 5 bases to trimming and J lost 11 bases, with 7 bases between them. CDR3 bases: TGTGCCAGCAGTAAGGGAAAGCAGTTCTTC. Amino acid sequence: CASSKGKQFF.

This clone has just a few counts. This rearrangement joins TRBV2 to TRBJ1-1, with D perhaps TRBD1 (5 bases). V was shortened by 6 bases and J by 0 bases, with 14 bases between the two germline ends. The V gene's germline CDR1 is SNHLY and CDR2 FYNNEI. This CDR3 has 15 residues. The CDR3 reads CASRGRGGMNTEAFF. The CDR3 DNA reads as TGTGCCAGCAGAGGAAGGGGAGGGATGAACACTGAAGCTTTCTTT.

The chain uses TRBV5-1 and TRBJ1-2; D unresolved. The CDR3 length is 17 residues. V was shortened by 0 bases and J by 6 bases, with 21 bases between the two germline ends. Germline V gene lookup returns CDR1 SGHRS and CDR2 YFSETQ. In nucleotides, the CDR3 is TGCGCCAGCAGCTTGGATACAGTCTATGAAAGCCCCCATGGCTACACCTTC. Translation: CASSLDTVYESPHGYTF.

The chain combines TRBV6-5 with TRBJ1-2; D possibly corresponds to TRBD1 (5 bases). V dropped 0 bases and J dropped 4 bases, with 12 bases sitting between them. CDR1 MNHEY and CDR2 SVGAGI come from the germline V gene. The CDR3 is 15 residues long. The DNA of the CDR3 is TGTGCCAGCAGTTACTCCCAGGGCTGGGGCTATGGCTACACCTTC. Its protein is CASSYSQGWGYGYTF.

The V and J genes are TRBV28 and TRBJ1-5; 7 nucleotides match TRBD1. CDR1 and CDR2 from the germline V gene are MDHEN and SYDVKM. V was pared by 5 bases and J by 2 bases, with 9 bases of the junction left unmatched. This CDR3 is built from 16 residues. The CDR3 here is CASSTGGGSGNQPQHF. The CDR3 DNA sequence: TGTGCCAGCAGTACCGGAGGGGGCTCGGGCAATCAGCCCCAGCATTTT.

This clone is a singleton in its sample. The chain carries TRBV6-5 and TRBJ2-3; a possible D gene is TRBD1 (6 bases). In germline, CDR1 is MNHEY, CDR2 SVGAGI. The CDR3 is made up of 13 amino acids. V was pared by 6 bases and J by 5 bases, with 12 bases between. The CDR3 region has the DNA TGTGCCAGCAGCCTAAGCAGGGGAGATACGCAGTATTTT. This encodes CASSLSRGDTQYF.

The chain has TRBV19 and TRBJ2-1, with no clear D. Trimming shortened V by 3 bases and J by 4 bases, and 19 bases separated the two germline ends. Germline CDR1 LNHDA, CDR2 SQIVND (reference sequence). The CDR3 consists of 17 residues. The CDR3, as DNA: TGTGCCAGTAGTATTCAGCCCTTGGTGATTGGGTACAATGAGCAGTTCTTC. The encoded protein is CASSIQPLVIGYNEQFF.

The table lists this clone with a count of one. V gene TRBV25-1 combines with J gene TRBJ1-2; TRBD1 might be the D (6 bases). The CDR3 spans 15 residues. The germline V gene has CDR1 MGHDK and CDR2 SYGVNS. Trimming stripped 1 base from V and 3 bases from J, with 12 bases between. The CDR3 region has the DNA TGTGCCAGCAGTGAATCCCCTGGGGGCTACTATGGCTACACCTTC. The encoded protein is CASSESPGGYYGYTF.

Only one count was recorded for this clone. The CDR3 here is CASSALQGTYEQYF. The DNA of the CDR3 is TGTGCCAGTAGTGCCCTACAGGGAACCTACGAGCAGTACTTC. The chain employs TRBV19 and TRBJ2-7, with a tentative D call TRBD1 (6 bases). The ends were cut back, 5 bases at V and 2 bases at J, with 13 bases in the middle. The CDR3 loop spans 14 amino acids. Germline V gene data show CDR1 as LNHDA and CDR2 as SQIVND (reference sequence). Variable domain in full (rest from reference TRBV19 and TRBJ2-7): DGGITQSPKYLFRKEGQNVTLSCEQNLNHDAMYWYRQDPGQGLRLIYYSQIVNDFQKGDIAEGYSVSREKKESFPLTVTSAQKNPTAFYLCASSALQGTYEQYFGPGTRLTVT.